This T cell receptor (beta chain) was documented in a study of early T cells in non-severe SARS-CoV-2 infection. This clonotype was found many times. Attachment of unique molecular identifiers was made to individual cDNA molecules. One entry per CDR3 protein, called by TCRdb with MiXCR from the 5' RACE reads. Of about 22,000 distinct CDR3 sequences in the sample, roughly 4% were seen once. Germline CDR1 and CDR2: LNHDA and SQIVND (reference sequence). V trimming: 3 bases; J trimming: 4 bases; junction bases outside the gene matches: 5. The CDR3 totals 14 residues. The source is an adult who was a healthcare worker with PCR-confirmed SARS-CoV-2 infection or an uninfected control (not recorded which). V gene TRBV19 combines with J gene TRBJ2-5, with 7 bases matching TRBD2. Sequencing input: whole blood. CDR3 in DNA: TGTGCCAGTAGTATGCCGGGAGGTGGAGAGACCCAGTACTTC. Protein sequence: CASSMPGGGETQYF.